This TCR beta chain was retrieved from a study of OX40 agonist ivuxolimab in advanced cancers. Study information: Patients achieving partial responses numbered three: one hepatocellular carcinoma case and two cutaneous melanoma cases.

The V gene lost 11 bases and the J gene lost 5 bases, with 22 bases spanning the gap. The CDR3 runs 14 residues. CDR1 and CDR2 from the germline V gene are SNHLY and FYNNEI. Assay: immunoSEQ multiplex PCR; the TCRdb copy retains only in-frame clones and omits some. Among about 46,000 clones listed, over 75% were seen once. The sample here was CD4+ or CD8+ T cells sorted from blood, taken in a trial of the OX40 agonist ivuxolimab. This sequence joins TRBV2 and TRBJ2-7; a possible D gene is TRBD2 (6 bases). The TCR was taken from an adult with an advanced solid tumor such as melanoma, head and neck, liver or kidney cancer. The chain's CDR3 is CACFGGLSSHEQYF. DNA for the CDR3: TGTGCCTGTTTCGGGGGACTTTCATCTCACGAGCAGTACTTC.